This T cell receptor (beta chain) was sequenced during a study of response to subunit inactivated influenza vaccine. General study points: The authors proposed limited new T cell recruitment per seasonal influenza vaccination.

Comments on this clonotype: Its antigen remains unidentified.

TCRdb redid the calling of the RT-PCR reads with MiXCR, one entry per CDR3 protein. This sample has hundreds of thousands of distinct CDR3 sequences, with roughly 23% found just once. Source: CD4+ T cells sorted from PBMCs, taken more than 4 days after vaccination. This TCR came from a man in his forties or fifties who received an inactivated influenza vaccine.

The CDR3: CSPRLAETQYF. In DNA form, the CDR3 reads TGCAGTCCCCGACTAGCGGAGACCCAGTACTTC. This chain joins TRBV20-1 and TRBJ2-5, with 8 bases that match TRBD2. This CDR3 comprises 11 residues. The germline V gene has CDR1 DFQATT and CDR2 SNEGSKA (reference sequence). After removal of 8 bases from V and 5 bases from J, the junction contained 4 bases not matched to a gene.